The entry below describes one T cell receptor (beta chain). The CDR3 loop spans 15 amino acids. Germline V CDR1 and CDR2: KGHSH, LQKENI. V was clipped by 4 bases and J by 0 bases, with 12 bases between them. Original data processing: For nucleated cells, counts were estimated from reference gene primer amplification. Some clones are missing from TCRdb's copy, which holds only in-frame ones; the method was immunoSEQ multiplex PCR. V and J calls and clone size are those listed in that table; D and trimming were worked out from the DNA. In the table there are about 200,000 clones, roughly 89% of which are singletons. The entry originates in a study of blood T cell repertoires in COVID-19. Study at large: The United States, Italy and Spain supplied acute and convalescent COVID-19 samples.

The V and J genes are TRBV18 and TRBJ1-1; unclear D gene. This receptor was obtained from a woman aged 25-40 years with acute COVID-19. The sequencing sample was made of PBMCs or T cells enriched from blood (not recorded which). CDR3 amino acids: CASSRGVVMNTEAFF. The CDR3 nucleotides are TGTGCCAGCTCACGAGGAGTTGTAATGAACACTGAAGCTTTCTTT.